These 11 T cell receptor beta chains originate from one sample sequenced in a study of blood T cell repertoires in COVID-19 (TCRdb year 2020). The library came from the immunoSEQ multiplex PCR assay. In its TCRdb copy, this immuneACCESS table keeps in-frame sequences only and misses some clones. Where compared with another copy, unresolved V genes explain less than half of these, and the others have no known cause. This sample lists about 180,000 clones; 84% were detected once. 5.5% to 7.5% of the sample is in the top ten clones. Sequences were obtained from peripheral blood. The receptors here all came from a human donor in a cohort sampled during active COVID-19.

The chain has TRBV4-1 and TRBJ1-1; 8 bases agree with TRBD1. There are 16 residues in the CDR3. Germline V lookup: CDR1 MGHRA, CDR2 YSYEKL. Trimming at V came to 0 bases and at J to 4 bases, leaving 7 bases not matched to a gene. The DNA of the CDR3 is TGCGCCAGCAGCCAAGATCCTACAGGGGGAAGCACTGAAGCTTTCTTT. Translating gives CASSQDPTGGSTEAFF.

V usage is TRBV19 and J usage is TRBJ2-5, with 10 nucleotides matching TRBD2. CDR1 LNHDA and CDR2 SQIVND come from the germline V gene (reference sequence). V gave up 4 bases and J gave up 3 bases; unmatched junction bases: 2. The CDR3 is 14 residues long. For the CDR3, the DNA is TGTGCCAGTAGTACTAGCGGGGGAAAAGAGACCCAGTACTTC. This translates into CASSTSGGKETQYF.

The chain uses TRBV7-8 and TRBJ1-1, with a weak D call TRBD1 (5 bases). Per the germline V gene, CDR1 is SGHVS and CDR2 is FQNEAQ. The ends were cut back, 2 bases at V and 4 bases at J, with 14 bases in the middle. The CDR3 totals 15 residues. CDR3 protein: CASSLRAGMATEAFF. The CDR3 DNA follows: TGTGCCAGCAGCTTACGAGCAGGGATGGCCACTGAAGCTTTCTTT. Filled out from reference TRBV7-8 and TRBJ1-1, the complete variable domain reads GAGVSQSPRYKVAKRGQDVALRCDPISGHVSLFWYQQALGQGPEFLTYFQNEAQLDKSGLPSDRFFAERPEGSVSTLKIQRTQQEDSAVYLCASSLRAGMATEAFFGQGTRLTVV.

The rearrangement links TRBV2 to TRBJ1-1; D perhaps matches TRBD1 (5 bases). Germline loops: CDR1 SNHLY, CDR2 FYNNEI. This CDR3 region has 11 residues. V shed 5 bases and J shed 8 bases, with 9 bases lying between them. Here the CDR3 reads CASSFREEAFF. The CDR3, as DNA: TGTGCCAGCAGTTTCAGGGAAGAAGCTTTCTTT.

CDR3 in DNA: TGTGCCAGCAGCGTTGACCGGGCGGGAACTTTAGTCGAGCAGTACTTC. Its translation: CASSVDRAGTLVEQYF. V is TRBV9 and J is TRBJ2-7; D possibly corresponds to TRBD2 (6 bases). V lost 2 bases and J 6 bases, leaving 21 bases between the germline ends. The germline V gene has CDR1 SGDLS and CDR2 YYNGEE. The CDR3 is 16 residues long.

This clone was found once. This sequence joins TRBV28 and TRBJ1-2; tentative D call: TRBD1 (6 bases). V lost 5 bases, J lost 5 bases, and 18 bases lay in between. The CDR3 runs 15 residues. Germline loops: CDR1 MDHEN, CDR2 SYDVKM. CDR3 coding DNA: TGTGCCAGCAGTCCCTCGGGGGGCGTACCTTATGGCTACACCTTC. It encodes CASSPSGGVPYGYTF.

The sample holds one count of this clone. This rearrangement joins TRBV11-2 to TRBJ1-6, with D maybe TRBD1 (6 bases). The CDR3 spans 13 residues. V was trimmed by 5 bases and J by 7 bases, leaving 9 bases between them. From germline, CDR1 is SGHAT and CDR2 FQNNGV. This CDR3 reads CASSRDTNSPLHF. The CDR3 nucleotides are TGTGCCAGCAGCCGGGACACCAATTCACCCCTCCACTTT.

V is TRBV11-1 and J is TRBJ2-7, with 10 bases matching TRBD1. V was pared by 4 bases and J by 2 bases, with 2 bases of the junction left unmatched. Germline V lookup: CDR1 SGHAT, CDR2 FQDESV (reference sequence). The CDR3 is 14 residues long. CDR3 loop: CASSSGTGAYEQYF. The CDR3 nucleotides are TGTGCCAGCAGCTCCGGGACAGGGGCCTACGAGCAGTACTTC.

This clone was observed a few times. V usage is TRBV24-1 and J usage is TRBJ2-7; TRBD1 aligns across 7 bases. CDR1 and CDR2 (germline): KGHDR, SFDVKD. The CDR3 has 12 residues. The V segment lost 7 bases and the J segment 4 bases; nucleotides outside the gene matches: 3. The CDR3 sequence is CATSETGYEQYF. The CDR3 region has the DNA TGTGCCACCAGCGAGACAGGGTACGAGCAGTACTTC.

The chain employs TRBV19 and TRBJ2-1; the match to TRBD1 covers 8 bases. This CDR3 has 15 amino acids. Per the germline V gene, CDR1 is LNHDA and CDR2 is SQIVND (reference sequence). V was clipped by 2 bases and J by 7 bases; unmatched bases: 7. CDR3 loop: CASSIIGTGGNEQFF. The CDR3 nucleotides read TGTGCCAGTAGTATAATAGGGACAGGAGGGAATGAGCAGTTCTTC.

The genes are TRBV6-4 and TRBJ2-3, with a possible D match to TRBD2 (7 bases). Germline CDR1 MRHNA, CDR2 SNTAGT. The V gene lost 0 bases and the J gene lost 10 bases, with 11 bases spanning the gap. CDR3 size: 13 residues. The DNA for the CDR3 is TGTGCCAGCAGTGACTCGGGGGGGCTGGCGCAGTATTTT. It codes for CASSDSGGLAQYF.